The 20 T cell receptor beta chains presented below share a single source sample, sequenced in a study of T cell repertoires in cytomegalovirus infection. Their antigens remain unidentified. TCRdb re-analysed the reads in MiXCR, keeping a single row per CDR3 protein. This repertoire shows fewer than 55,000 distinct CDR3 sequences, roughly a fifth found once; its top ten account for around 77%. Here the sequenced sample was CD8+ T cells from cultured PBMCs, taken from culture after CMV antigen stimulation. These receptors came from a human donor in good health (CMV status not recorded). Some clones in this sample may be carry-over from other donors' samples.

This rearrangement joins TRBV4-2 to TRBJ2-5; TRBD1 agrees at 9 bases. Germline V gene sequence: CDR1 LGHNA, CDR2 YNFKEQ. The junction had 5 bases not matched to a gene; V was cut back by 4 bases and J by 2 bases. This CDR3 contains 15 residues. The CDR3 nucleotides are TGTGCCAGCAGCCGAGGGACAGGGTCGCAAGAGACCCAGTACTTC. It codes for CASSRGTGSQETQYF.

The CDR3 region is CASSSLGGSGEQFF. The CDR3 region has the DNA TGTGCCAGCAGCTCCCTTGGGGGTTCTGGTGAGCAGTTCTTC. The chain combines TRBV7-8 with TRBJ2-1; D assignment may be TRBD1 or TRBD2 (5 bases each). The V end lost 4 bases, the J end lost 9 bases, and 16 bases lay between the germline ends. Germline V gene sequence: CDR1 SGHVS, CDR2 FQNEAQ. This CDR3 region has 14 residues.

CDR3 DNA: TGTGCCAGCAGCAGGGGGTTGCGCACTGAAGCTTTCTTT. This gives the protein CASSRGLRTEAFF. This chain uses TRBV12-3 or TRBV12-4 with TRBJ1-1; 7 nucleotides line up with TRBD1. With 6 bases clipped from V and 4 bases from J, the junction kept 5 bases outside the gene matches. This CDR3 is built from 13 residues.

There are a few counts of this clonotype. This chain links TRBV12-3 or TRBV12-4 with TRBJ1-1, with TRBD1 identical over 9 bases. CDR3 length: 15 amino acids. J lost 1 base, V lost 5 bases, and 5 bases had no gene match. The CDR3 nucleotides read TGTGCCAGCAGTCCCCTGACAGGGGGGAACACTGAAGCTTTCTTT. It codes for CASSPLTGGNTEAFF.

The chain recombines TRBV12-3 or TRBV12-4 with TRBJ2-7; TRBD1 agrees at 8 bases. The junction had 5 bases not matched to a gene; V was cut back by 6 bases and J by 1 base. This CDR3 has 14 amino acids. CDR3 amino acids: CASSVGQGSYEQYF. The CDR3 bases are TGTGCCAGCAGCGTTGGACAGGGTTCCTACGAGCAGTACTTC.

This clonotype has just a few counts. Since a much larger clone is just one base distant, this may be a read error. This chain uses TRBV7-8 with TRBJ2-7, with 9 bases aligning to TRBD1. V lost 3 bases and J lost 3; bases outside the gene matches: 3. The CDR3 is 14 amino acids. Germline CDR1 reads SGHVS; CDR2 reads FQNEAQ. CDR3 loop: CASSFDRGFYEQYF. In DNA form, the CDR3 reads TGTGCCAGCAGCTTTGACAGGGGGTTCTACGAGCAGTACTTC.

This rearrangement joins TRBV7-9 to TRBJ2-1; D tentatively reads TRBD1 or TRBD2 (5 bases each). Per germline, CDR1 SEHNR and CDR2 FQNEAQ (reference sequence). The CDR3 runs to 14 residues. Trimming removed 5 bases at V and 11 bases at J, with 19 bases between. CDR3 protein: CASSPILPGPKQFF. The CDR3 nucleotides read TGTGCCAGCAGCCCAATACTACCGGGGCCGAAGCAGTTCTTC. Using reference TRBV7-9 and TRBJ2-1 for the parts outside the CDR3, the full variable domain is DTGVSQNPRHKITKRGQNVTFRCDPISEHNRLYWYRQTLGQGPEFLTYFQNEAQLEKSRLLSDRFSAERPKGSFSTLEIQRTEQGDSAMYLCASSPILPGPKQFFGPGTRLTVL.

This clonotype was seen at least ten times. The chain couples TRBV6-1 to TRBJ2-5; D could derive from TRBD1 or TRBD2 (5 bases each). The CDR3 length is 13 residues. The germline V gene encodes CDR1 MNHNS and CDR2 SASEGT. Trimming left V 7 bases short and J 1 base short, with 10 bases between. The CDR3: CASTRESQETQYF. The CDR3 DNA reads as TGTGCCAGCACCAGGGAGTCCCAAGAGACCCAGTACTTC.

J is TRBJ1-5 and V is TRBV2, with D unclear. Trimming took 6 bases from V and 3 from J, leaving 18 bases between them. There are 16 residues in the CDR3. CDR1 and CDR2 from the germline V gene are SNHLY and FYNNEI. The CDR3 nucleotides are TGTGCCAGCAGCGATCCTGTGGCCCCAATCAATCAGCCCCAGCATTTT. As protein: CASSDPVAPINQPQHF.

This clonotype was observed a handful of times. J is TRBJ2-5 and V is TRBV6-5; D perhaps matches TRBD1 (5 bases). The CDR3 covers 14 residues. The germline CDR1 and CDR2 sequences are MNHEY and SVGAGI. V was pared by 0 bases and J by 4 bases, with 9 bases between. The CDR3 DNA follows: TGTGCCAGCAGTTACTCAGGGGCCGGAGAGACCCAGTACTTC. The encoded protein is CASSYSGAGETQYF.

The rearrangement links TRBV28 to TRBJ2-1; D not certain. CDR3 size: 13 residues. V lost 3 bases, J lost 8 bases, and 11 bases lay in between. From germline, CDR1 is MDHEN and CDR2 SYDVKM. This CDR3 is CASSFFNGYEQFF. The DNA of the CDR3 is TGTGCCAGCAGTTTCTTCAACGGTTATGAGCAGTTCTTC.

In its sample, this clonotype was seen a few times. The chain combines TRBV7-2 with TRBJ2-2; 7 bases align to TRBD1. V was clipped by 1 base and J by 6 bases; unmatched bases: 14. The CDR3 length is 18 residues. CDR1 and CDR2 from the germline V gene are SGHTA and FQGNSA. The CDR3 coding sequence is TGTGCCAGCAGCTTAGAAGGGCAGGGGGTGTTTACCCCCGGGGAGCTGTTTTTT. Its translation is CASSLEGQGVFTPGELFF.

V is TRBV25-1 and J is TRBJ2-5; D may be TRBD2 (5 bases). V lost 5 bases and J 5 bases, leaving 15 bases between the germline ends. There are 14 residues in the CDR3. The germline CDR1 and CDR2 sequences are MGHDK and SYGVNS. CDR3: CASSIPGDRETQYF. The CDR3 DNA sequence: TGTGCCAGCAGTATCCCCGGGGATCGGGAGACCCAGTACTTC.

In this sample, this clonotype turned up a few times. The V call is TRBV9, the J call TRBJ2-7; tentative D call: TRBD1 (6 bases). From germline, CDR1 is SGDLS and CDR2 YYNGEE. CDR3 length: 15 amino acids. The V gene lost 3 bases and the J gene lost 2 bases, with 15 bases spanning the gap. CDR3 nucleotides: TGTGCCAGCAGCGCGAAGACAGGTTGGGCCTACGAGCAGTACTTC. Its translation is CASSAKTGWAYEQYF.

The chain employs TRBV7-2 and TRBJ2-7; TRBD2 matches 10 bases. This CDR3 has 14 residues. Germline assignment: CDR1 SGHTA and CDR2 FQGNSA. J gave up 5 bases and V 5 bases, and 6 bases lay outside the gene matches. The DNA of the CDR3 is TGTGCCAGCAGCCTCGGACTAGCGGCCCACGAGCAGTACTTC. Translating it yields CASSLGLAAHEQYF.

This clonotype was seen only a few times. The chain combines TRBV27 with TRBJ1-6; D may be TRBD1 (6 bases). The CDR3 runs 17 residues. V dropped 5 bases and J dropped 4 bases, with 18 bases sitting between them. Germline V gives CDR1 MNHEY, CDR2 SMNVEV (reference sequence). The CDR3 bases are TGTGCCAGCAGTCCTACCTCGACAGGACTTTATAATTCACCCCTCCACTTT. Its translation: CASSPTSTGLYNSPLHF.

This clonotype appeared once. The rearrangement links TRBV19 to TRBJ2-7; 8 nucleotides line up with TRBD2. Germline V lookup: CDR1 LNHDA, CDR2 SQIVND (reference sequence). The CDR3 loop spans 12 amino acids. Trimming removed 8 bases from V and 3 bases from J; junction bases left unmatched: 3. CDR3 residues: CASVSGDYEQYF. CDR3 in DNA: TGTGCCAGTGTTAGCGGGGACTACGAGCAGTACTTC.

The table lists this clonotype with a few counts. The rearrangement links TRBV7-8 to TRBJ2-2; D remains unclear. Germline V gives CDR1 SGHVS, CDR2 FQNEAQ. The germline V and J ends were trimmed by 3 bases and 1 base, with 12 bases remaining between them. There are 16 residues in the CDR3. CDR3 region: CASSLVAGRNTGELFF. The CDR3 DNA is TGTGCCAGCAGCTTGGTTGCCGGACGGAACACCGGGGAGCTGTTTTTT.

The chain combines TRBV7-6 with TRBJ1-2; tentatively, D is TRBD1 (5 bases). Per germline, CDR1 SGHVS and CDR2 FNYEAQ. V was clipped by 4 bases and J by 3 bases, with 12 bases between them. CDR3 length equals 14 residues. The CDR3 nucleotides read TGTGCCAGCAGCTCCGGGGCGCCTTACTATGGCTACACCTTC. Encoded protein: CASSSGAPYYGYTF.

This chain connects TRBV4-1 to TRBJ1-1; D call uncertain. The CDR3 has 15 residues. Germline CDR1 MGHRA, CDR2 YSYEKL. V was clipped by 0 bases and J by 4 bases, with 12 bases between them. The CDR3 sequence: CASSQDPPKGTEAFF. CDR3 DNA: TGCGCCAGCAGCCAAGATCCCCCCAAGGGCACTGAAGCTTTCTTT.